Below, one T cell receptor (beta chain) is given with its context. Its antigen is not known. Single viable CD3+CD4+CD8-CD45RO+ cells were sorted as the memory CD4+ T cells. Measured with immunoSEQ multiplex PCR; TCRdb has only the in-frame clones, and not every one. The sample yields about 60,000 clones, roughly three quarters seen once. The V and J ends lost 0 bases and 8 bases respectively, with 12 bases between them. CDR1 SGDLS and CDR2 YYNGEE come from the germline V gene. This CDR3 has 14 residues. This entry belongs to a study of memory CD4+ T cells and cytomegalovirus serostatus. Points from the study as a whole: Repertoires predicted CMV serostatus with median bootstrapped AUC of 0.95. Each of approximately 73 CMV-associated TCRbeta sequences occurred in one to five individuals. The CMV-associated TCR signature appears largely within the CD4+ memory repertoire.

This sequence was found in an adult in good health and CMV-seronegative. Sequenced sample: memory CD4+ T cells from blood. The chain recombines TRBV9 with TRBJ1-5; no definite D call. CDR3 residues: CASSVGGGYEPQHF. CDR3 sequence (DNA): TGTGCCAGCAGCGTAGGGGGAGGGTATGAGCCCCAGCATTTT.